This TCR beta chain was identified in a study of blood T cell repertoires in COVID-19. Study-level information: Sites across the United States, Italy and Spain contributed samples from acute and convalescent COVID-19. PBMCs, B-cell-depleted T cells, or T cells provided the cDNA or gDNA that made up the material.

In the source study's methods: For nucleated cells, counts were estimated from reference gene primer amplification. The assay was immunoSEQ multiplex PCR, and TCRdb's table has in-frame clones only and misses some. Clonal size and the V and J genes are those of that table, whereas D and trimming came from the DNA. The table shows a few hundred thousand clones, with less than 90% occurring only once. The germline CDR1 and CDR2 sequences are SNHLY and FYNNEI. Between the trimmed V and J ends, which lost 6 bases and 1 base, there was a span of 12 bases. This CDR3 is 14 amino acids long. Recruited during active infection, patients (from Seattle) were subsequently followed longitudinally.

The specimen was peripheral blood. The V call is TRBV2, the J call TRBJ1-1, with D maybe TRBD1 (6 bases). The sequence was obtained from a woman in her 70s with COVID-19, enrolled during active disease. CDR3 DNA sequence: TGTGCCAGCAGGACGGACAGCCCGAACACTGAAGCTTTCTTT. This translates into CASRTDSPNTEAFF.